A single sample gave rise to the 9 T cell receptor beta chains below, sequenced in a study of blood T cell repertoires in COVID-19. Repertoires were generated with immunoSEQ multiplex PCR, while TCRdb's copy carries only in-frame clones and drops some. The sample holds 70,000 to 90,000 clones, less than 90% seen once. Sequenced: peripheral blood. These TCRs come from a woman older than 75 with acute or convalescent COVID-19.

Points on this clone: This sample includes further DNA sequences coding for the same CDR3. This chain joins TRBV4-1 and TRBJ2-7; 10 bases map to TRBD2. The germline V gene encodes CDR1 MGHRA and CDR2 YSYEKL. CDR3 length: 16 residues. V shed 0 bases and J 2 bases; nucleotides not matched to a gene: 4. CDR3 DNA: TGCGCCAGCAGCCAAGAAGGGCTAGCGGGGGCCTACGAGCAGTACTTC. It is translated as CASSQEGLAGAYEQYF.

CDR3 nucleotides: TGCGCCAGCAGCCAGATAATCCGCGAGCCCCTTTTCTTT. This codes for CASSQIIREPLFF. This chain joins TRBV4-1 and TRBJ1-1; D unresolved. Trimming shortened V by 3 bases and J by 13 bases, and 18 bases separated the two germline ends. The CDR3 loop spans 13 amino acids. Germline values: CDR1 MGHRA, CDR2 YSYEKL.

This rearrangement joins TRBV27 to TRBJ2-3; TRBD1 might be the D (5 bases). Trimming removed 5 bases at V and 2 bases at J, with 11 bases between. This CDR3 region has 14 residues. CDR1 and CDR2 (germline): MNHEY, SMNVEV (reference sequence). The CDR3 is CASSGAGNTDTQYF. The CDR3 region has the DNA TGTGCCAGCAGTGGTGCAGGGAACACAGATACGCAGTATTTT.

The V gene is TRBV19, the J gene TRBJ1-2; 9 nucleotides agree with TRBD1. From germline, CDR1 is LNHDA and CDR2 SQIVND (reference sequence). The CDR3 consists of 15 residues. The V and J ends lost 8 bases and 2 bases, in that order; junction bases with no gene match: 9. CDR3 in amino acids: CASFRQGVNNYGYTF. The CDR3 coding sequence is TGTGCCAGTTTTAGACAGGGGGTCAACAACTATGGCTACACCTTC. The whole variable domain, remainder taken from reference TRBV19 and TRBJ1-2, is DGGITQSPKYLFRKEGQNVTLSCEQNLNHDAMYWYRQDPGQGLRLIYYSQIVNDFQKGDIAEGYSVSREKKESFPLTVTSAQKNPTAFYLCASFRQGVNNYGYTFGSGTRLTVV.

This clone turned up a few times. The chain joins TRBV5-6 to TRBJ1-5; D ambiguous. The CDR3 contains 14 residues. Trimming took 5 bases from V and 4 from J, leaving 13 bases between them. Germline V lookup: CDR1 SGHDT, CDR2 YYEEEE. The CDR3 spells CASSLSGLNQPQHF. In nucleotides, the CDR3 is TGTGCCAGCAGTCTCTCCGGTCTTAATCAGCCCCAGCATTTT.

The CDR3 DNA is TGTGCCAGCAGCGGAAACCGGGACAGGGGCTATGGCTACACCTTC. Its protein is CASSGNRDRGYGYTF. The chain combines TRBV7-9 with TRBJ1-2; the match to TRBD1 covers 10 bases. Trimming cost V 5 bases and J 4 bases; bases outside gene matches: 7. The CDR3 has 15 amino acids. The germline V gene encodes CDR1 SEHNR and CDR2 FQNEAQ (reference sequence).

The chain carries TRBV5-1 and TRBJ1-4, with D tentatively TRBD1 (5 bases). Trimming removed 4 bases at V and 4 bases at J, with 17 bases between. Germline values: CDR1 SGHRS, CDR2 YFSETQ. The CDR3 contains 16 residues. CDR3 nucleotide sequence: TGCGCCAGCAGCCGCGGAGGGGAGGAATTTAATGAAAAACTGTTTTTT. As protein: CASSRGGEEFNEKLFF.

The chain joins TRBV27 to TRBJ2-1; TRBD2 matches at 8 bases. The V gene's germline CDR1 is MNHEY and CDR2 SMNVEV (reference sequence). The V and J ends lost 4 bases and 2 bases, in that order; junction bases with no gene match: 7. The CDR3 is made up of 16 amino acids. CDR3 amino acids: CASSSGLAKAYNEQFF. In DNA, the CDR3 is TGTGCCAGCAGTTCAGGACTAGCAAAGGCCTACAATGAGCAGTTCTTC.

The chain uses TRBV5-1 and TRBJ2-3; a weak D match, TRBD2 (5 bases). CDR1 is SGHRS, CDR2 YFSETQ, per germline. The CDR3 consists of 15 residues. Trimming took 5 bases from V and 0 from J, leaving 13 bases between them. The DNA for the CDR3 is TGCGCCAGCAGGATATCAGGAGGAAGCACAGATACGCAGTATTTT. The encoded protein is CASRISGGSTDTQYF.